This T cell receptor (beta chain) originates from a study of blood T cells in healthy people across ages. The CDR3 consists of 13 residues. From germline, CDR1 is LGHNA and CDR2 YNFKEQ. Trimming took 0 bases from V and 2 from J, leaving 4 bases between them. In this sample, this clonotype turned up a few times. Primed by a sample-barcoded 5' primer and a J-beta primer mix, a second PCR proceeded for roughly 6 to 12 cycles. TCRdb re-analysed the 5' RACE reads in MiXCR, keeping a single row per CDR3 protein. Found here are just over 800,000 distinct CDR3 sequences, around 62% of them singletons; the top ten hold 28%.

The sequence derives from a man aged 25-40 years in good health. This chain links TRBV4-2 with TRBJ2-5; no clear D. Sequenced input: blood. The CDR3, as DNA: TGTGCCAGCAGCCAAGACGCTCAAGAGACCCAGTACTTC. This translates into CASSQDAQETQYF.